These T cell receptor beta chains were read from a single sample in a study of blood T cell repertoires in COVID-19. Assay used: immunoSEQ multiplex PCR; TCRdb lists only in-frame clones, some missing. This sample has some 96,000 clones, with about 82% found just once. Sequenced: peripheral blood. The receptor set was obtained from a middle-aged man with active or convalescent COVID-19. Each CDR3 is given with its conserved first and last residue. The D gene is left open where the match is weak. Some rows have no size entry. The others give once, few or many, or a class for an expanded clone.

V gene: TRBV5-8
D gene: NA
clone size: NA
J gene: TRBJ1-5
CDR3 protein: CASSSDRLGNQPQHF
CDR3 DNA: TGTGCCAGCAGTTCAGACAGGTTGGGGAATCAGCCCCAGCATTTT

V gene: TRBV11-2
D gene: NA
clone size: NA
J gene: TRBJ2-1
CDR3 protein: CASSLFGGEGEQFF
CDR3 DNA: TGTGCCAGCAGCTTATTTGGAGGAGAGGGTGAGCAGTTCTTC

V gene: TRBV3-1/TRBV3-2
D gene: NA
clone size: NA
J gene: TRBJ2-5
CDR3 protein: CASTTRGVETQYF
CDR3 DNA: TGTGCCAGCACCACCCGGGGTGTAGAGACCCAGTACTTC

V gene: TRBV29-1
D gene: NA
clone size: NA
J gene: TRBJ1-6
CDR3 protein: CSVMDNSNSPLHF
CDR3 DNA: TGCAGCGTAATGGACAATAGTAATTCACCCCTCCACTTT

V gene: TRBV7-9
D gene: TRBD2
clone size: NA
J gene: TRBJ2-7
CDR3 protein: CASSLGLAGGGEQYF
CDR3 DNA: TGTGCCAGCAGCTTGGGACTAGCGGGAGGAGGTGAGCAGTACTTC

V gene: TRBV18
D gene: NA
clone size: NA
J gene: TRBJ2-5
CDR3 protein: CASSPTSTAAQYF
CDR3 DNA: TGTGCCAGCTCACCAACCTCTACAGCGGCCCAGTACTTC

V gene: TRBV5-1
D gene: NA
clone size: once
J gene: TRBJ2-2
CDR3 protein: CASSLNGHLGGELFF
CDR3 DNA: TGCGCCAGCAGCTTGAACGGACACCTCGGCGGGGAGCTGTTTTTT

V gene: TRBV11-3
D gene: TRBD2
clone size: NA
J gene: TRBJ2-5
CDR3 protein: CASSLDPLAGVQTQYF
CDR3 DNA: TGTGCCAGCAGCTTAGACCCCCTAGCGGGAGTTCAGACCCAGTACTTC

V gene: TRBV6-5
D gene: TRBD1
clone size: NA
J gene: TRBJ1-2
CDR3 protein: CASSQGEWEGYTF
CDR3 DNA: TGTGCCAGCAGTCAGGGGGAATGGGAAGGCTACACCTTC

V gene: TRBV10-1
D gene: NA
clone size: NA
J gene: TRBJ1-3
CDR3 protein: CASGDTSGNTIYF
CDR3 DNA: TGCGCCAGCGGCGACACGTCTGGAAACACCATATATTTT

V gene: TRBV23-1
D gene: TRBD1
clone size: NA
J gene: TRBJ2-1
CDR3 protein: CASRYHRGKFF
CDR3 DNA: TGCGCCAGCAGGTACCACAGGGGGAAGTTCTTC

V gene: TRBV3-1/TRBV3-2
D gene: NA
clone size: NA
J gene: TRBJ2-1
CDR3 protein: CASSQGGAGASEQFF
CDR3 DNA: TGTGCCAGCAGCCAAGGAGGGGCAGGGGCGAGTGAGCAGTTCTTC

V gene: TRBV11-3
D gene: NA
clone size: NA
J gene: TRBJ2-4
CDR3 protein: CASTTVSAKNIQYF
CDR3 DNA: TGTGCCAGCACAACAGTGTCGGCCAAAAACATTCAGTACTTC

V gene: TRBV11-3
D gene: TRBD1
clone size: NA
J gene: TRBJ2-3
CDR3 protein: CASSLLPTGEITDTQYF
CDR3 DNA: TGTGCCAGCAGCTTACTACCGACAGGGGAGATCACAGATACGCAGTATTTT

V gene: TRBV11-2
D gene: TRBD1
clone size: NA
J gene: TRBJ1-5
CDR3 protein: CASSPPDRGLYSNQPQHF
CDR3 DNA: TGTGCCAGCAGCCCCCCGGACAGGGGGCTCTATAGCAATCAGCCCCAGCATTTT

V gene: TRBV6-1
D gene: NA
clone size: NA
J gene: TRBJ2-7
CDR3 protein: CASSEEGATYEQYF
CDR3 DNA: TGTGCCAGCAGTGAGGAGGGGGCAACCTACGAGCAGTACTTC

V gene: TRBV24-1
D gene: TRBD2
clone size: NA
J gene: TRBJ2-3
CDR3 protein: CATSDNSGRAPDTQYF
CDR3 DNA: TGTGCCACCAGTGACAATAGCGGGAGGGCTCCAGATACGCAGTATTTT

V gene: TRBV5-1
D gene: TRBD2
clone size: few
J gene: TRBJ2-7
CDR3 protein: CASNLVSGGPDEQYF
CDR3 DNA: TGCGCCAGCAACTTGGTCTCGGGGGGTCCCGACGAGCAGTACTTC

V gene: TRBV7-2
D gene: NA
clone size: NA
J gene: TRBJ1-2
CDR3 protein: CASTGQSGAYGYTF
CDR3 DNA: TGTGCCAGCACCGGTCAATCGGGAGCCTATGGCTACACCTTC

V gene: TRBV24-1
D gene: NA
clone size: few
J gene: TRBJ1-2
CDR3 protein: CATSDFSGNLYTF
CDR3 DNA: TGTGCCACCAGTGATTTCTCGGGGAATCTGTACACCTTC

V gene: TRBV5-4
D gene: TRBD1
clone size: NA
J gene: TRBJ2-5
CDR3 protein: CASSLGTGEETQYF
CDR3 DNA: TGTGCCAGCAGCTTAGGGACAGGAGAAGAGACCCAGTACTTC

V gene: TRBV29-1
D gene: NA
clone size: once
J gene: TRBJ1-2
CDR3 protein: CSVEGAEGGYTF
CDR3 DNA: TGCAGCGTTGAAGGGGCGGAGGGGGGCTACACCTTC

V gene: TRBV27
D gene: TRBD1
clone size: NA
J gene: TRBJ2-7
CDR3 protein: CAKPGQTPYEQYF
CDR3 DNA: TGTGCCAAGCCGGGACAGACCCCCTACGAGCAGTACTTC

V gene: TRBV11-2
D gene: TRBD1
clone size: NA
J gene: TRBJ1-4
CDR3 protein: CASSSSDRGQTNEKLFF
CDR3 DNA: TGTGCCAGCAGCTCGTCCGACAGGGGGCAAACTAATGAAAAACTGTTTTTT

V gene: TRBV7-6
D gene: NA
clone size: NA
J gene: TRBJ1-2
CDR3 protein: CASSSQGTYGYTF
CDR3 DNA: TGTGCCAGCAGCTCGCAGGGGACCTATGGCTACACCTTC

V gene: TRBV9
D gene: NA
clone size: NA
J gene: TRBJ1-2
CDR3 protein: CASSVAGRDYGYTF
CDR3 DNA: TGTGCCAGCAGCGTAGCTGGGCGGGACTATGGCTACACCTTC

V gene: TRBV5-5
D gene: TRBD2
clone size: NA
J gene: TRBJ2-7
CDR3 protein: CASSLAPLAGTYEQYF
CDR3 DNA: TGTGCCAGCAGCTTGGCCCCGCTAGCGGGAACCTACGAGCAGTACTTC

V gene: TRBV5-1
D gene: NA
clone size: NA
J gene: TRBJ1-1
CDR3 protein: CASSETVLTEAFF
CDR3 DNA: TGCGCCAGCAGCGAAACAGTCCTGACTGAAGCTTTCTTT

V gene: TRBV19
D gene: NA
clone size: NA
J gene: TRBJ2-7
CDR3 protein: CASRKGGLGSYEQYF
CDR3 DNA: TGTGCCAGTAGAAAGGGGGGGCTGGGTTCCTACGAGCAGTACTTC

V gene: TRBV10-3
D gene: TRBD2
clone size: NA
J gene: TRBJ2-3
CDR3 protein: CAISDAGGTDTQYF
CDR3 DNA: TGTGCCATCAGCGACGCGGGGGGCACAGATACGCAGTATTTT

V gene: TRBV3-1/TRBV3-2
D gene: NA
clone size: few
J gene: TRBJ1-3
CDR3 protein: CASSQTGNTIYF
CDR3 DNA: TGTGCCAGCAGCCAGACAGGAAACACCATATATTTT

V gene: TRBV6-5
D gene: NA
clone size: NA
J gene: TRBJ1-1
CDR3 protein: CASQFNGDTEAFF
CDR3 DNA: TGTGCCAGTCAGTTTAACGGGGACACTGAAGCTTTCTTT

V gene: TRBV28
D gene: NA
clone size: once
J gene: TRBJ1-2
CDR3 protein: CASSSSAPGGYTF
CDR3 DNA: TGTGCCAGCAGTTCATCTGCCCCAGGGGGCTACACCTTC

V gene: TRBV4-2
D gene: NA
clone size: NA
J gene: TRBJ1-1
CDR3 protein: CASSQDWGRDTEAFF
CDR3 DNA: TGTGCCAGCAGCCAAGATTGGGGCAGGGACACTGAAGCTTTCTTT

V gene: TRBV20-1
D gene: TRBD2
clone size: NA
J gene: TRBJ2-3
CDR3 protein: CSGAGVDTQYF
CDR3 DNA: TGCAGTGGAGCGGGAGTAGATACGCAGTATTTT

V gene: TRBV28
D gene: TRBD1
clone size: NA
J gene: TRBJ1-2
CDR3 protein: CASSTGGYGYTF
CDR3 DNA: TGTGCCAGCAGTACAGGGGGCTATGGCTACACCTTC